Below are 25 T cell receptor beta chains sequenced from a single sample in a study of cytomegalovirus exposure and HLA in healthy donors (dated 2017 in TCRdb). Library generation was performed with the immunoSEQ multiplex PCR assay. The multiplex PCR relied on a mix of 60 forward primers for TCR Vbeta segments and 13 reverse primers for TCR Jbeta segments. TCRdb carries this immuneACCESS record with in-frame sequences only. Its versions omit some clonotypes, under half of them owing to an unresolved V gene in the studies checked, with the rest unexplained. The sample table contains roughly 200,000 clones; only one count was recorded for around 76% of them. In total, the top ten clones hold around 1.9% of the sample. Sequenced: PBMCs. These receptors came from a man aged 30 to 45 in good health and CMV-seronegative.

The V gene is TRBV5-4, the J gene TRBJ2-2; 11 bases align to TRBD1. CDR1 SGHNT and CDR2 YYREEE come from the germline V gene (reference sequence). The ends lost 3 bases at V and 4 bases at J; junction bases unmatched: 5. The CDR3 is made up of 16 amino acids. This chain's CDR3 is CASSSDRGPGTGELFF. In nucleotides, the CDR3 is TGTGCCAGCAGCTCGGACAGGGGGCCTGGCACCGGGGAGCTGTTTTTT.

CDR3 in DNA: TGTGCCACCGCTCCGGGGAGCAATCAGCCCCAGCATTTT. Encoded protein: CATAPGSNQPQHF. The rearrangement joins TRBV28 to TRBJ1-5; no clear D. Trimming took 10 bases from V and 1 from J, leaving 11 bases between them. The CDR3 is made up of 13 amino acids. From germline, CDR1 is MDHEN and CDR2 SYDVKM.

The V and J genes are TRBV9 and TRBJ1-3; D possibly corresponds to TRBD1 (5 bases). The germline gives CDR1 SGDLS, CDR2 YYNGEE. The CDR3 consists of 14 residues. The V and J ends lost 1 base and 4 bases respectively, with 9 bases between them. The CDR3 region is CASSVQGVGNTIYF. The CDR3 DNA sequence: TGTGCCAGCAGCGTACAGGGCGTCGGAAACACCATATATTTT.

This sequence joins TRBV7-8 and TRBJ1-3, with D possibly matching TRBD1 (6 bases). Trimming took off 3 bases at V and 0 bases at J, with 18 bases between the two ends. The CDR3 covers 18 residues. CDR1 is SGHVS and CDR2 is FQNEAQ in the germline V gene. This CDR3 is CASSLVPGQGDSGNTIYF. The CDR3 region has the DNA TGTGCCAGCAGCTTGGTACCGGGACAAGGAGACTCTGGAAACACCATATATTTT.

This clone was detected a few times. This chain links TRBV10-3 with TRBJ1-1, with D tentatively TRBD1 (6 bases). Trimming removed 0 bases from V and 1 base from J, with 6 bases in between. The CDR3 contains 14 residues. Per germline, CDR1 ENHRY and CDR2 SYGVKD. The CDR3 reads CAISESTGNTEAFF. In DNA form, the CDR3 reads TGTGCCATCAGTGAGTCGACAGGGAACACTGAAGCTTTCTTT.

This CDR3 reads CSVALAGAPYNEQFF. In DNA form, the CDR3 reads TGCAGCGTCGCCCTAGCGGGAGCGCCCTACAATGAGCAGTTCTTC. J is TRBJ2-1 and V is TRBV29-1, with 10 bases aligning to TRBD2. Germline V gives CDR1 SQVTM, CDR2 ANQGSEA. The CDR3 runs to 15 residues. Unmatched junction bases numbered 7, after V lost 6 bases and J lost 2 bases.

The chain combines TRBV13 with TRBJ2-3, with a tentative D call TRBD2 (5 bases). The germline gives CDR1 PRHDT, CDR2 FYEKMQ (reference sequence). CDR3 length: 16 residues. V was pared by 5 bases and J by 0 bases, with 15 bases between. Here the CDR3 DNA reads TGTGCCAGCAGCCGATTCGAGGACTCGAGCACAGATACGCAGTATTTT. Residues: CASSRFEDSSTDTQYF.

This chain joins TRBV5-1 and TRBJ2-3; D may be TRBD1 (6 bases). The CDR3 totals 13 residues. Deletions cut 4 bases from V and 4 bases from J, with 10 bases between. In germline, CDR1 is SGHRS, CDR2 YFSETQ. The CDR3 region is CASSKQGADTQYF. CDR3 in DNA: TGCGCCAGCAGCAAACAGGGTGCAGATACGCAGTATTTT.

Worth noting for this clone: A junction end diverges from the germline sequence, so it may reflect a read error. The V call is TRBV28, the J call TRBJ2-7; 13 bases fit TRBD2. Germline loops: CDR1 MDHEN, CDR2 SYDVKM. This CDR3 has 15 residues. The CDR3 here is CASSSGLAGVISPEF. In nucleotides, the CDR3 is TGTGCCAGCAGTTCCGGACTAGCGGGAGTTATCTCCCCGGAATTC.

The table lists this clone with a few counts. This sequence joins TRBV25-1 and TRBJ1-1, with D unclear. V was clipped by 4 bases and J by 4 bases, with 7 bases between them. CDR3 length: 12 amino acids. Germline CDR1 and CDR2: MGHDK and SYGVNS. The CDR3 protein is CASSGAGTEAFF. CDR3 nucleotide sequence: TGTGCCAGCAGTGGAGCGGGCACTGAAGCTTTCTTT.

This rearrangement joins TRBV18 to TRBJ2-2, with 7 bases lining up with TRBD2. V shed 1 base and J 2 bases; nucleotides not matched to a gene: 4. Germline V lookup: CDR1 KGHSH, CDR2 LQKENI. The CDR3 is made up of 16 amino acids. DNA of the CDR3: TGTGCCAGCTCACCACTACTAGCGAAAAACACCGGGGAGCTGTTTTTT. It translates to CASSPLLAKNTGELFF.

The chain carries TRBV5-1 and TRBJ1-2; 12 bases match TRBD1. CDR1 and CDR2 (germline): SGHRS, YFSETQ. The CDR3 loop spans 15 amino acids. The V segment lost 0 bases and the J segment 5 bases; nucleotides outside the gene matches: 2. In DNA form, the CDR3 reads TGCGCCAGCAGCTTGGGGGGACAGGGGGCGTATGGCTACACCTTC. This encodes CASSLGGQGAYGYTF.

In DNA, the CDR3 is TGTGCCAGCAGGAGGGCTAGCGGGAGTACAGATACGCAGTATTTT. The encoded protein is CASRRASGSTDTQYF. The rearrangement links TRBV2 to TRBJ2-3, with 10 positions matching TRBD2. Germline assignment: CDR1 SNHLY and CDR2 FYNNEI. V lost 6 bases, J lost 3 bases, and 6 bases stayed unmatched. CDR3 size: 15 residues. The entire variable domain, with the rest obtained from reference TRBV2 and TRBJ2-3, is as follows: EPEVTQTPSHQVTQMGQEVILRCVPISNHLYFYWYRQILGQKVEFLVSFYNNEISEKSEIFDDQFSVERPDGSNFTLKIRSTKLEDSAMYFCASRRASGSTDTQYFGPGTRLTVL.

The genes are TRBV15 and TRBJ2-7, with TRBD1 matching over 7 bases. V trimming: 3 bases; J trimming: 0 bases; junction bases outside the gene matches: 8. Germline loops: CDR1 LNHNV, CDR2 YYDKDF (reference sequence). The CDR3 sequence is 16 residues long. The CDR3 here is CATSSPWQGDSYEQYF. The CDR3, as DNA: TGTGCCACCAGCAGCCCGTGGCAGGGGGACTCCTACGAGCAGTACTTC. Full variable domain (rest looked up from reference TRBV15 and TRBJ2-7): DAMVIQNPRYQVTQFGKPVTLSCSQTLNHNVMYWYQQKSSQAPKLLFHYYDKDFNNEADTPDNFQSRRPNTSFCFLDIRSPGLGDTAMYLCATSSPWQGDSYEQYFGPGTRLTVT.

The rearrangement joins TRBV29-1 to TRBJ1-2, with no clear D. Germline CDR1 and CDR2: SQVTM and ANQGSEA. There are 15 residues in the CDR3. V lost 2 bases to trimming and J lost 5 bases, with 18 bases between them. CDR3 region: CSVEPGRRARYGYTF. The DNA of the CDR3 is TGCAGCGTTGAACCTGGGAGGAGGGCCAGGTATGGCTACACCTTC. Variable domain in full (rest from reference TRBV29-1 and TRBJ1-2): SAVISQKPSRDICQRGTSLTIQCQVDSQVTMMFWYRQQPGQSLTLIATANQGSEATYESGFVIDKFPISRPNLTFSTLTVSNMSPEDSSIYLCSVEPGRRARYGYTFGSGTRLTVV.

The CDR3 sequence: CASSLAGGQGTYQPQHF. Written as DNA, the CDR3 is TGTGCCAGCAGCTTAGCGGGGGGACAGGGGACTTATCAGCCCCAGCATTTT. The rearrangement links TRBV7-2 to TRBJ1-5; TRBD1 agrees at 10 bases. The junction had 7 bases not matched to a gene; V was cut back by 0 bases and J by 5 bases. The germline V gene has CDR1 SGHTA and CDR2 FQGNSA. The CDR3 totals 17 residues.

The chain couples TRBV5-6 to TRBJ1-5; no clear D gene. Trimming left V 2 bases short and J 0 bases short, with 9 bases between. Germline-derived CDR1 and CDR2 are SGHDT and YYEEEE. This CDR3 is built from 15 residues. The CDR3 here is CASSLYMFSNQPQHF. In DNA form, the CDR3 reads TGTGCCAGCAGCTTATATATGTTTAGCAATCAGCCCCAGCATTTT.

The J gene is TRBJ1-5, the V gene TRBV7-9; D perhaps matches TRBD1 (6 bases). Per germline, CDR1 SEHNR and CDR2 FQNEAQ (reference sequence). Trimming shortened V by 5 bases and J by 0 bases, and 17 bases separated the two germline ends. The CDR3 loop spans 17 amino acids. CDR3: CASSLIKGGGSNQPQHF. For the CDR3, the DNA is TGTGCCAGCAGCCTAATAAAAGGGGGGGGTAGCAATCAGCCCCAGCATTTT.

This clone was seen only a few times. The chain has TRBV28 and TRBJ1-5; tentative D call: TRBD1 (5 bases). Trimming stripped 5 bases from V and 2 bases from J, with 16 bases between. Germline CDR1 is MDHEN and CDR2 is SYDVKM. This CDR3 comprises 16 residues. For the CDR3, the DNA is TGTGCCAGCAGTGAGCCCGGACATGACGGCAATCAGCCCCAGCATTTT. Translation: CASSEPGHDGNQPQHF.

The chain has TRBV7-2 and TRBJ1-1; possible D gene TRBD1, 6 bases. The CDR3 is 14 amino acids. V shed 2 bases and J shed 1 base, with 8 bases lying between them. Germline V gene data show CDR1 as SGHTA and CDR2 as FQGNSA. CDR3 loop: CASSLTGQNTEAFF. In DNA form, the CDR3 reads TGTGCCAGCAGCTTAACAGGGCAGAACACTGAAGCTTTCTTT.

The gene calls are TRBV7-9 and TRBJ2-1; D gene unclear. The CDR3 runs to 14 residues. Germline lookup yields CDR1 SEHNR and CDR2 FQNEAQ (reference sequence). The V and J ends lost 5 bases and 7 bases respectively, with 15 bases between them. CDR3 protein: CASSPSPGGNEQFF. CDR3 nucleotides: TGTGCCAGCAGCCCTAGTCCGGGTGGGAATGAGCAGTTCTTC.

The gene calls are TRBV5-1 and TRBJ2-7, with 7 bases aligning to TRBD1. CDR3 size: 14 residues. Germline lookup yields CDR1 SGHRS and CDR2 YFSETQ. V was pared by 4 bases and J by 3 bases, with 7 bases of the junction left unmatched. The CDR3: CASSADRRYYEQYF. For the CDR3, the DNA is TGCGCCAGCAGCGCGGACAGGAGATACTACGAGCAGTACTTC.

This chain connects TRBV13 to TRBJ2-5, with TRBD2 matching over 14 bases. The CDR3 spans 16 residues. V was clipped by 4 bases and J by 2 bases; unmatched bases: 3. Germline V gene lookup returns CDR1 PRHDT and CDR2 FYEKMQ (reference sequence). Written as DNA, the CDR3 is TGTGCCAGCAGCTCAGGACTAGCGGGAGGTCAAGAGACCCAGTACTTC. The encoded protein is CASSSGLAGGQETQYF.

This clone was counted between two and nine times. This sequence joins TRBV19 and TRBJ1-5, with D possibly being TRBD1 (5 bases). Trimming pared 5 bases from V and 2 bases from J, leaving 13 bases between. Germline V lookup: CDR1 LNHDA, CDR2 SQIVND (reference sequence). The CDR3 totals 15 residues. The CDR3 here is CASSPGILGNQPQHF. The CDR3 DNA reads TGTGCCAGTAGTCCAGGGATTCTGGGCAATCAGCCCCAGCATTTT. The whole variable domain, filled in from reference TRBV19 and TRBJ1-5, reads DGGITQSPKYLFRKEGQNVTLSCEQNLNHDAMYWYRQDPGQGLRLIYYSQIVNDFQKGDIAEGYSVSREKKESFPLTVTSAQKNPTAFYLCASSPGILGNQPQHFGDGTRLSIL.

V is TRBV5-1 and J is TRBJ2-1; D not certain. The V gene's germline CDR1 is SGHRS and CDR2 YFSETQ. The CDR3 loop spans 14 amino acids. Deletions cut 4 bases from V and 4 bases from J, with 12 bases between. CDR3: CASSGQSLYNEQFF. CDR3 DNA: TGCGCCAGCAGCGGGCAGTCTTTGTACAATGAGCAGTTCTTC.